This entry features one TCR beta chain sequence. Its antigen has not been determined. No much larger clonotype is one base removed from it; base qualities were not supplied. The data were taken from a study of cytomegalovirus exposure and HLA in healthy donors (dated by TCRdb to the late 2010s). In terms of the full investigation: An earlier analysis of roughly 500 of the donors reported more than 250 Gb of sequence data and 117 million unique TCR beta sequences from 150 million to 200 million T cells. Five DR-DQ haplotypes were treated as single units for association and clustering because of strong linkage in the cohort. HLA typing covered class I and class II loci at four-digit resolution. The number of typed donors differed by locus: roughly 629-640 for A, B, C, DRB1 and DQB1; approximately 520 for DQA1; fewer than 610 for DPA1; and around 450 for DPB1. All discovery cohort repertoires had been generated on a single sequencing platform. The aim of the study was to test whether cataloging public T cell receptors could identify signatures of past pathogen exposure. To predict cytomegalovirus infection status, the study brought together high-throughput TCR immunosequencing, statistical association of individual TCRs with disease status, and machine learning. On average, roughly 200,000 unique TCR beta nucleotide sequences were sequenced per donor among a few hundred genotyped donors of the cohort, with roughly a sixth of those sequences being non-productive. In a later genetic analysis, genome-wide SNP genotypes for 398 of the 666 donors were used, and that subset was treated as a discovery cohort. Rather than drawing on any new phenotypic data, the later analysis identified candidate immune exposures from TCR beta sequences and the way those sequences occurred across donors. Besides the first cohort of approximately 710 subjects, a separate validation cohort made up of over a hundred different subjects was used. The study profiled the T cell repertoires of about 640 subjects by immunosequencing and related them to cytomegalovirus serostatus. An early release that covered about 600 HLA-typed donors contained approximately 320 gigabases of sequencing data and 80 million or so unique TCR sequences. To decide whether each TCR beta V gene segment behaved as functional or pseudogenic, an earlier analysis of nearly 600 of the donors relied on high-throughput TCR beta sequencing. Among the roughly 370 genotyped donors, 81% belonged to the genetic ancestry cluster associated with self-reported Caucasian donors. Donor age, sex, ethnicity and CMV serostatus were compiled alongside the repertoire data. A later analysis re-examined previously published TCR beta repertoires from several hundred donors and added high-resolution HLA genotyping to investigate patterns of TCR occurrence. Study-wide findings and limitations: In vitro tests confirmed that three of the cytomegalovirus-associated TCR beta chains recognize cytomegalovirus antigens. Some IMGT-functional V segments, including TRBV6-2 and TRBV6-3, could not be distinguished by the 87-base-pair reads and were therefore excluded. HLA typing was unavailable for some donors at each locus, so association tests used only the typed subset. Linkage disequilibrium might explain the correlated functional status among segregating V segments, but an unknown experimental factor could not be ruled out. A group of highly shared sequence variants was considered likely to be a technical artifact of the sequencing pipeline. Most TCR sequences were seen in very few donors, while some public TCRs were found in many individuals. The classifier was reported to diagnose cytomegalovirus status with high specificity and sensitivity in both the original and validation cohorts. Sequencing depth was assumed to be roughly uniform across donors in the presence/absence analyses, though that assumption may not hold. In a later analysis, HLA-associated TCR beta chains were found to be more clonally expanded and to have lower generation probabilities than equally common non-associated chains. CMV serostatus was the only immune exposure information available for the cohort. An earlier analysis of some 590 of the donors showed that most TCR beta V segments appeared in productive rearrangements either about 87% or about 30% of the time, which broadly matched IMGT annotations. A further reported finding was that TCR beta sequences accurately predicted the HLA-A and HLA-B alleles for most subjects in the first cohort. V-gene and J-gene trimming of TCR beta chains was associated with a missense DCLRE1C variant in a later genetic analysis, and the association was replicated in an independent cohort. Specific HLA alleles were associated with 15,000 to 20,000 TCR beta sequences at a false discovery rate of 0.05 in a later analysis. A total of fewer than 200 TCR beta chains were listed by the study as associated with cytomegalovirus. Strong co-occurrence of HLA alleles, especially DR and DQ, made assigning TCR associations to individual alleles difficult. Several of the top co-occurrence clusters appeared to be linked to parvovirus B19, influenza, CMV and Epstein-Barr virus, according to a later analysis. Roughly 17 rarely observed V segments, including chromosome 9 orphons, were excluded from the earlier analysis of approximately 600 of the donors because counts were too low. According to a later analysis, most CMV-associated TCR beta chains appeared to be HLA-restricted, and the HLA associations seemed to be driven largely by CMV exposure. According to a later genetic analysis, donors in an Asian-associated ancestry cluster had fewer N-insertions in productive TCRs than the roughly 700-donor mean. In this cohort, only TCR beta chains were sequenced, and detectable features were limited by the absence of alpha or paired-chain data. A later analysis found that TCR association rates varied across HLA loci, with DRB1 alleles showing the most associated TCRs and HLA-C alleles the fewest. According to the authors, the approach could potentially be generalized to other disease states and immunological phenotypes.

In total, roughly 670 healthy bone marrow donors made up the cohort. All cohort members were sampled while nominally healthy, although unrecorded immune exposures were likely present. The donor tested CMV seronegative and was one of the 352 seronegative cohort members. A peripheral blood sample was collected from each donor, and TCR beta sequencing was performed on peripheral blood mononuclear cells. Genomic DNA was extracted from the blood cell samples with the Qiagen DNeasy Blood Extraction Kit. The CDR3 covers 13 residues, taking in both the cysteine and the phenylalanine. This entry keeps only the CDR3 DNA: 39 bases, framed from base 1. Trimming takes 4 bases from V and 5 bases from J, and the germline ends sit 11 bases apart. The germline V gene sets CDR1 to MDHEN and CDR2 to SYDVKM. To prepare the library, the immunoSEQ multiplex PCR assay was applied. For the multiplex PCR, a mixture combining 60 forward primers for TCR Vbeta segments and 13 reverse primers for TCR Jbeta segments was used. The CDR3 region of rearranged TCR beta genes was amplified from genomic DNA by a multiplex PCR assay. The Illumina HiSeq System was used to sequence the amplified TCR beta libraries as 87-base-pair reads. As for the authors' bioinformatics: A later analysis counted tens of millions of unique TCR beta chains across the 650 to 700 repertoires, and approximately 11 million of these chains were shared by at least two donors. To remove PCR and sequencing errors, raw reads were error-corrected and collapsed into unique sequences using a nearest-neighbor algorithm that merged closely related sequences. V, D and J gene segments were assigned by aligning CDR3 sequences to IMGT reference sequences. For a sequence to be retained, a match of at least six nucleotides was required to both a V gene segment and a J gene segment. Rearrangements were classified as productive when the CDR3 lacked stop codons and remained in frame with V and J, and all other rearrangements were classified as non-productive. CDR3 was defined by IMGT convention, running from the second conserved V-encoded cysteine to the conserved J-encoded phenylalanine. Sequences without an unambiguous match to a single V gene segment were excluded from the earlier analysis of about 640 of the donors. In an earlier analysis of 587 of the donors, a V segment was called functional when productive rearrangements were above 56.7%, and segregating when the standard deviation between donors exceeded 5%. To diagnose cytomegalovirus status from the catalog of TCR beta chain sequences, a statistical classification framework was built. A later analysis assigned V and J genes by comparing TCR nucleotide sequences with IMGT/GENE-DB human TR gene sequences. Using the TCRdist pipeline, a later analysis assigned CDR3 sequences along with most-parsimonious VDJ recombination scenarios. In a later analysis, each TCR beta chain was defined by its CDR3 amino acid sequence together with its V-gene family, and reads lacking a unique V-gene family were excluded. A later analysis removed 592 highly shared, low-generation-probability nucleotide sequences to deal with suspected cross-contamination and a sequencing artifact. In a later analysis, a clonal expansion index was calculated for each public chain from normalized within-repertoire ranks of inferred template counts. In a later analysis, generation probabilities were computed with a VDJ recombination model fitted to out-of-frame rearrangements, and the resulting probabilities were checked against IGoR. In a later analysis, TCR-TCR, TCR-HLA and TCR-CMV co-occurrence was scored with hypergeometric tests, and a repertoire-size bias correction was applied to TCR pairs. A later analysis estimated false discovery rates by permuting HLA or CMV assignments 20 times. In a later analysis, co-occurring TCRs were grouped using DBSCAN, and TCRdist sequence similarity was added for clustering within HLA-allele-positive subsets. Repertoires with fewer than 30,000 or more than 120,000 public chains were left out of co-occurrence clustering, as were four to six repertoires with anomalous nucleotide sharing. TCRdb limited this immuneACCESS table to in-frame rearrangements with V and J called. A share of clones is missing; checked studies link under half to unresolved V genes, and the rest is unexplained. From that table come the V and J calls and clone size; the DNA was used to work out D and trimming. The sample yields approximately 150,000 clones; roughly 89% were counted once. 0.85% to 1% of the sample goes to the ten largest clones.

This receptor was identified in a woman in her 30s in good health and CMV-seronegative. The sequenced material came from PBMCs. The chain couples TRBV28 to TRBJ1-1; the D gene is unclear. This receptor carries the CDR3 CASSSAGPTEAFF. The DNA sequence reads TGTGCCAGCAGTTCGGCGGGTCCGACTGAAGCTTTCTTT.